This TCR beta chain was identified during a study of human T cells and chemical hapten exposure. TCRdb called the RACE reads again in MiXCR, with one record for every CDR3 protein. The repertoire holds 200,000 to 300,000 distinct CDR3 sequences, with 7.5% to 10% as singletons. About this clonotype: Its antigen is as yet unknown.

Germline V gene sequence: CDR1 MNHNY, CDR2 SVGAGI (reference sequence). The CDR3 covers 15 residues. Trimming took 3 bases from V and 9 from J, leaving 18 bases between them. Study observations and caveats: Expanded TCRs formed significantly more large CDR3 similarity clusters than controls.

The sample's time point: pre-sensitization, week 0. Treatment denoted: therapeutic diphenylcyclopropenone sensitization with weekly scalp DPC. Ahead of applying each patch test, blood was sampled. The source was whole blood, collected in connection with sensitization to the hapten diphenylcyclopropenone (DPC). This sequence joins TRBV6-6 and TRBJ2-1; D unclear. This clonotype originated in a woman aged 40 to 49 with alopecia areata. Some clones in this sample may be carry-over from other donors' samples. CDR3 loop: CASSYQAKSPGEQFF. The CDR3 DNA is TGTGCCAGCAGTTATCAAGCGAAATCCCCCGGTGAGCAGTTCTTC.